These 7 T cell receptor beta chains share one sample of origin, sequenced in a study of tumor-infiltrating lymphocytes in primary liver carcinoma. The input was 400 to 500 ng total RNA; TCR beta cDNA was made from it with a constant-region primer. Three nested multiplex PCR rounds of slightly modified ARM-PCR generated TCR beta libraries. TRBV1-TRBV30 forward primers and a C-beta reverse primer were used in the first two PCR rounds, which each ran for approximately 11 cycles. TCRdb called the multiplex PCR reads again in MiXCR, with one record for every CDR3 protein. This table holds about 78,000 distinct CDR3 sequences, around 75% found once. Each 20-30 mg portion of unsorted bulk tissue served as the source for co-extraction of RNA and DNA. Sequencing was done on a sample of liver tumor tissue from sampling region 4. This sample's subset: tumor region T4, right-lateral pole. The origin of the receptors is a woman aged 55-75 years with primary liver carcinoma and hepatitis B virus infection.

At least ten counts were recorded for this clonotype. This chain joins TRBV6-1 and TRBJ1-5; D gene uncertain. The CDR3 spans 14 residues. The germline V gene encodes CDR1 MNHNS and CDR2 SASEGT. Trimming stripped 5 bases from V and 3 bases from J, with 11 bases between. Here the CDR3 reads CASSSTLANQPQHF. In DNA, the CDR3 is TGTGCCAGCAGTTCGACCTTAGCCAATCAGCCCCAGCATTTT.

Of note for this clonotype: This could be a read error, since a much larger clone is one nucleotide away. This chain joins TRBV30 and TRBJ1-1, with TRBD1 identical over 7 bases. With 2 bases clipped from V and 7 bases from J, the junction kept 7 bases outside the gene matches. The CDR3 contains 13 residues. In germline, CDR1 is GTSNPN, CDR2 SVGIG (reference sequence). The CDR3: CAWSTGEVSEAFF. The CDR3, as DNA: TGTGCCTGGAGTACAGGGGAAGTTAGTGAAGCTTTCTTT. Full variable domain (missing parts from reference TRBV30 and TRBJ1-1): SQTIHQWPATLVQPVGSPLSLECTVEGTSNPNLYWYRQAAGRGLQLLFYSVGIGQISSEVPQNLSASRPQDRQFILSSKKLLLSDSGFYLCAWSTGEVSEAFFGQGTRLTVV.

This clonotype occurred many times. The V and J genes are TRBV5-5 and TRBJ2-7, with 7 bases that match TRBD2. The CDR3 sequence is 16 residues long. Looked up from germline, CDR1 is SGHKS and CDR2 is YYEKEE (reference sequence). V lost 3 bases, J lost 0 bases, and 9 bases stayed unmatched. CDR3 sequence (DNA): TGTGCCAGCAGCTCGGGGGGACCCATAAGCTCCTACGAGCAGTACTTC. Protein product: CASSSGGPISSYEQYF.

This clonotype was picked up a small number of times. This may come from a read error, since a much larger clone is one base off. J is TRBJ2-2 and V is TRBV20-1; TRBD2 matches 10 bases. The CDR3 covers 17 residues. Germline CDR1 DFQATT, CDR2 SNEGSKA (reference sequence). CDR3 coding DNA: TGCAGTGTTAGAGATCCGGCTAGCGGGAGTCTGGGCGGGGAGCTGTTTTTT. Its protein is CSVRDPASGSLGGELFF.

A word on this clonotype: One end of the junction does not line up with germline, which may come from a read error. The chain uses TRBV12-3 or TRBV12-4 and TRBJ2-1, with 11 bases lining up with TRBD2. The CDR3 is 17 amino acids. CDR3 in amino acids: CADRPGTSGHSYNEQFF. The CDR3 nucleotides are TGTGCCGACAGACCGGGGACTAGCGGCCACTCCTACAATGAGCAGTTTTTC.

This clonotype was recorded many times. The CDR3 region has the DNA TGCGCCAGCAGCCAACGAGACAGGGGATTTCAGTATGGCTACACCTTC. Translating it yields CASSQRDRGFQYGYTF. V is TRBV4-1 and J is TRBJ1-2, with 8 bases that match TRBD1. Trimming took 2 bases from V and 5 from J; bases not matched to a gene: 10. CDR1 MGHRA and CDR2 YSYEKL come from the germline V gene. The CDR3 is 16 amino acids.

Regarding this clonotype: A junction end diverges from the germline sequence, so it may reflect a read error. V and J are TRBV11-2 and TRBJ2-1; D gene uncertain. Germline values: CDR1 SGHAT, CDR2 FQNNGV. The length of the CDR3 is 17 residues. DNA for the CDR3: TGTGTCAGCAGCTTTACCCCACCGAGGAGCTCATACAATGAGCAGTTCTTC. Protein sequence: CVSSFTPPRSSYNEQFF.